This TCR beta chain was identified in a study of T cell clonality in common variable immunodeficiency. General observations from the study: Common variable immunodeficiency TCR beta sequences reportedly had fewer deletions and N-nucleotide insertions. CVID patient heterogeneity limited repertoire-clinical complication correlations.

J was trimmed by 6 bases and V by 3 bases; bases with no gene match: 8. Germline V gives CDR1 SGHRS, CDR2 YFSETQ. CDR3 length: 14 residues. Equal genomic DNA amounts from CVID and control samples were sequenced. Here immunoSEQ multiplex PCR was the method, and the copy in TCRdb shows in-frame clones only, minus some. The sample holds approximately 81,000 clones, and no clone turns up only once. This clone was detected ten times or more. Its specificity is unknown. The read stops 3 residues short of the end of the CDR3; the missing end is completed from the germline J gene. The V and J genes are TRBV5-1 and TRBJ2-7; TRBD2 aligns across 8 bases. The sequence was obtained from a person aged 18-69 years in good health. Sequencing used peripheral blood mononuclear cells. The part of the CDR3 DNA that was read is TGCGCCAGCAGCTCTAAGACCGGGAGGGGCGAG. This translates into CASSSKTGRGE. From start to end, the CDR3 is CASSSKTGRGEQYF.